Here is one TCR beta chain with its context. Its antigen specificity is not known. There are no base qualities to consult, and no much larger clone falls within one base. The data originate from a study of blood T cell repertoires in COVID-19 (dated by TCRdb to between 2020 and 2021). For the study in its entirety: Collaborator samples came from the United States, Italy and Spain and covered acute and convalescent phases of COVID-19. The samples were drawn from two sources: the first 160 participants of the ongoing ImmuneRACE study, and 950 to 1,500 subjects contributed by 6 global collaborators. HLA class I and class II types, where available, came from metadata supplied by the sample provider rather than from assay-based typing. The repertoires were released in a freely available public database meant as a resource for research on the immune response to SARS-CoV-2. The material from the prospective study consisted of cDNA or gDNA derived from T cells, B-cell-depleted T cells, or PBMCs. Deeply sampled blood TCRbeta repertoires from subjects exposed to, actively infected with, or recovered from COVID-19 were included in the dataset. The sample metadata nearly always contained a de-identified subject ID, COVID-19 status, age in years and sex.

The study at large found these results: How much clinical and demographic metadata was included differed by source and by participant, and the metadata was provided uncurated.

A second Seattle source provided samples from volunteer blood donors who had recovered from COVID-19. Each collaborating institution followed its own protocols to collect whole blood in K2EDTA tubes. For TCRbeta analysis, collaborators shipped samples as frozen whole blood, isolated PBMCs, or DNA extracted from either of those sample types. TCRbeta CDR3 regions were amplified from genomic DNA using the immunoSEQ Assay, a bias-controlled multiplex PCR. In the original analysis: Nucleated cell counts per sample were estimated from amplification of reference gene primers within the assay. To quantify the absolute abundance of each unique TCRbeta CDR3 rearrangement, sequence reads were collapsed and filtered. Productive Simpson clonality was computed per sample as the square root of Simpson's diversity index over productive rearrangements. Drawn from immuneACCESS, this table holds only the in-frame rearrangements with V and J called that TCRdb kept. Clones are partly lost; checked studies trace under half to an unresolved V gene and leave the rest unexplained. V and J calls and clone size follow that table, whereas D and trimming were derived from the DNA. The sample yields 250,000 to 300,000 clones; around 90% were counted once. The ten largest clones capture 0.94% of the sample.

From the cysteine up to the phenylalanine, the CDR3 has a length of 14 residues. The CDR3 DNA has 42 bases and is translated from base 1. Relative to germline, V is 1 base shorter and J is 10 bases shorter, with 11 bases between their ends. CDR1 and CDR2 were assigned from the germline V gene as MGHRA and YSYEKL. The sequenced sample consisted of peripheral blood. This sequence originates from a woman aged 35 to 49 who had recovered from COVID-19. The V and J segments used are TRBV4-1 and TRBJ1-6, with the D segment identity uncertain. CDR3 region: CASSQVPTESPLHF. The DNA reads TGCGCCAGCAGCCAAGTCCCGACGGAGTCACCCCTCCACTTT.